This T cell receptor beta chain was recovered during a study of shared clonotypes between healthy human individuals. Turning to the study itself: Each donor contributed plates that comprised three CD4 naive, three CD4 memory, two CD8 naive and one CD8 memory.

General study findings and limits: A reduction in generation probabilities was seen for non-shared clonotypes relative to those shared by all four donors.

At the deep level, the assay was run. About 30,000 T cell genomes, or roughly 180 ng DNA, went into the sorted-subset replicate PCRs. Some clones are missing from TCRdb's copy, which holds only in-frame ones; the method was immunoSEQ multiplex PCR. The profile shows some 1,100,000 clones, approximately 78% of them singletons. This CDR3 region has 14 residues. The germline gives CDR1 MNHEY, CDR2 SMNVEV (reference sequence). V gave up 6 bases and J gave up 0 bases, with 11 bases separating them. This clone appeared a few times. The antigen remains unidentified. The chain joins TRBV27 to TRBJ1-1, with D uncertain. The TCR comes from a man aged 18 to 35 in good health. Some clones in this sample may be carry-over from other donors' samples. Sequencing was performed on memory CD4+ T cells from PBMCs. Subset in this sample: CD45RA-negative fraction. CDR3 DNA sequence: TGTGCCAGCAGGCAGGCCCGTATGAACACTGAAGCTTTCTTT. This encodes CASRQARMNTEAFF.